This T cell receptor (beta chain) was recorded in a study of monozygotic twins with inflammatory bowel disease. Findings of the study overall: In patient repertoires, differing immunosuppressive treatments may have added some variability.

Comment on this clonotype: Its antigen is currently unknown.

Per the germline V gene, CDR1 is SGHTA and CDR2 is FQGNSA. The CDR3 extends over 15 amino acids. TCRdb re-called the 5' RACE reads and shows each CDR3 protein once, DNA omitted. This table holds approximately 100,000 distinct CDR3 sequences. The sequence was obtained from a human donor with ulcerative colitis or Crohn's disease, or a healthy co-twin of an affected twin (not recorded which). Sequencing was done on a sample of blood. J is TRBJ2-7 and V is TRBV7-2. The CDR3 sequence is CASSLSSWYSYEQYF.